This TCR beta chain stems from a study of identifying expanded T cells in peripheral blood. Healthy donors had no documented immune events, such as infections, while sampled. CDR1 is SGHNT, CDR2 YYREEE, per germline (reference sequence). After removal of 0 bases from V and 5 bases from J, the junction contained 2 bases not matched to a gene. The CDR3 is 14 residues long. Study-wide points: Across healthy donors, higher total template counts meant significantly greater approximately two-week count variance. Approximately 1.1 clones differed between technical replicates, versus about 16 and 19 over time.

The table lists this clone with a count of one. The antigen is undetermined. Measured with immunoSEQ multiplex PCR; TCRdb has only the in-frame clones, and not every one. The data contain 70,000 to 95,000 clones, about 90% of them singletons. The source material was blood. The chain employs TRBV5-4 and TRBJ2-1; 7 bases fit TRBD2. The source of this sequence is a person aged 18 to 70 in good health. The DNA for the CDR3 is TGTGCCAGCAGCTTGGGGCTAGCGGACAATGAGCAGTTCTTC. This codes for CASSLGLADNEQFF.